A single sample is the source of the 16 T cell receptor beta chains below, sequenced in a study of response to subunit inactivated influenza vaccine. MiXCR, run by TCRdb on the RT-PCR reads, gives a single entry per CDR3 protein. The table has roughly 760,000 distinct CDR3 sequences, approximately 22% seen once. The specimen comprised PBMCs from blood, sampled 4 to 6 days after vaccination. Receptors were obtained from a man aged 50 or older who received an inactivated influenza vaccine.

This clonotype came up a few times. The chain's CDR3 is CASSRELSYEQYF. The CDR3 DNA is TGTGCCAGCAGCCGGGAGCTCTCCTACGAGCAGTACTTC. This chain links TRBV7-8 with TRBJ2-7; D possibly corresponds to TRBD2 (6 bases). Germline CDR1 is SGHVS and CDR2 is FQNEAQ. Trimming took off 5 bases at V and 0 bases at J, with 8 bases between the two ends. The CDR3 contains 13 residues.

This rearrangement joins TRBV19 to TRBJ2-1; TRBD1 is a possible D gene (6 bases). Looked up from germline, CDR1 is LNHDA and CDR2 is SQIVND (reference sequence). Trimming cost V 4 bases and J 6 bases, with 25 bases left between them. This CDR3 contains 18 residues. The DNA of the CDR3 is TGTGCCAGTAGTAAGTTAGCGTATGGGGGCATGGCTACCAATGAGCAGTTCTTC. It encodes CASSKLAYGGMATNEQFF.

CDR3 nucleotides: TGTGCCAGCAGCGTTACCGGGACAGGTCAATACGAGCAGTACTTC. This codes for CASSVTGTGQYEQYF. The J gene is TRBJ2-7, the V gene TRBV9; 8 bases match TRBD1. The CDR3 is 15 amino acids. Germline V lookup: CDR1 SGDLS, CDR2 YYNGEE. V shed 2 bases and J 4 bases; nucleotides not matched to a gene: 8. Variable domain in full (rest from reference TRBV9 and TRBJ2-7): DSGVTQTPKHLITATGQRVTLRCSPRSGDLSVYWYQQSLDQGLQFLIQYYNGEERAKGNILERFSAQQFPDLHSELNLSSLELGDSALYFCASSVTGTGQYEQYFGPGTRLTVT.

This clonotype was observed a handful of times. V gene TRBV5-6 combines with J gene TRBJ2-7; D may match TRBD1 or TRBD2 (5 bases each). Germline V lookup: CDR1 SGHDT, CDR2 YYEEEE. Trimming stripped 0 bases from V and 0 bases from J, with 10 bases between. The CDR3 runs 15 residues. The CDR3 here is CASSLDPGSSYEQYF. As DNA, the CDR3 is TGTGCCAGCAGCTTGGATCCAGGGAGCTCCTACGAGCAGTACTTC.

The V gene is TRBV20-1, the J gene TRBJ1-5; D is perhaps TRBD1 (6 bases). Germline CDR1 reads DFQATT; CDR2 reads SNEGSKA (reference sequence). This CDR3 has 12 residues. V was clipped by 3 bases and J by 5 bases, with 8 bases between them. In nucleotides, the CDR3 is TGCAGTGCTAGGGAGGGGGATCAGCCCCAGCATTTT. It specifies CSAREGDQPQHF.

The V and J genes are TRBV10-2 and TRBJ2-7; 8 nucleotides line up with TRBD1. The CDR3 covers 14 residues. Per germline, CDR1 WSHSY and CDR2 SAAADI. V dropped 10 bases and J dropped 4; count of bases not matched to a gene: 12. In DNA, the CDR3 is TGCGCCACCATACTGGACAGGGTTAGTTACGAGCAGTACTTC. Amino acids: CATILDRVSYEQYF.

This clonotype was detected only a few times. CDR3 in amino acids: CASSFGTGGQHF. CDR3 bases: TGTGCCAGCAGTTTTGGGACAGGGGGACAGCATTTT. V usage is TRBV28 and J usage is TRBJ1-5, with 11 bases aligning to TRBD1. The CDR3 spans 12 residues. V shed 3 bases, J shed 13 bases, and the junction held 2 bases outside the gene matches. Germline assignment: CDR1 MDHEN and CDR2 SYDVKM.

This sequence joins TRBV4-3 and TRBJ2-2, with D maybe TRBD2 (6 bases). Per the germline V gene, CDR1 is LGHNA and CDR2 is YSLEER. The CDR3 totals 14 residues. Trimming shortened V by 1 base and J by 6 bases, and 9 bases separated the two germline ends. The CDR3 coding sequence is TGCGCCAGCAGCCAAGGCGGGGCGTCCGGGGAGCTGTTTTTT. It yields the protein CASSQGGASGELFF.

The chain links TRBV10-3 to TRBJ1-5; D remains unclear. The CDR3 length is 10 residues. The ends were cut back, 6 bases at V and 9 bases at J, with 6 bases in the middle. Germline V gene sequence: CDR1 ENHRY, CDR2 SYGVKD. This CDR3 reads CAIRRRPQHF. For the CDR3, the DNA is TGTGCCATCAGGAGGAGGCCCCAGCATTTT.

This clonotype showed up just a few times. The chain couples TRBV20-1 to TRBJ1-6; TRBD1 is a possible D gene (5 bases). This CDR3 contains 14 residues. Deletions cut 6 bases from V and 7 bases from J, with 16 bases between. Germline-derived CDR1 and CDR2 are DFQATT and SNEGSKA (reference sequence). In DNA, the CDR3 is TGCAGTGCCACAAGAGACAGAAGGAATTCACCCCTCCACTTT. Translation: CSATRDRRNSPLHF.

The rearrangement links TRBV7-6 to TRBJ2-1, with D unresolved. V was cut by 1 base and J by 0 bases, with 16 bases left in between. The CDR3 loop spans 18 amino acids. Germline CDR1 is SGHVS and CDR2 is FNYEAQ. CDR3 in amino acids: CASSLVPFEASSYNEQFF. The CDR3 DNA reads TGTGCCAGCAGCTTAGTGCCCTTTGAGGCCAGCTCCTACAATGAGCAGTTCTTC.

The gene calls are TRBV4-1 and TRBJ2-7, with 8 bases that match TRBD1. Germline assignment: CDR1 MGHRA and CDR2 YSYEKL. CDR3 length: 18 amino acids. Losses at the gene ends were 1 base for V and 1 base for J; bases not matched to a gene: 12. The CDR3 nucleotides read TGCGCCAGCAGCCAAGCAAACTACCAGGGGGCTCGATCCTACGAGCAGTACTTC. This gives the protein CASSQANYQGARSYEQYF.

The rearrangement uses TRBV6-1 and TRBJ2-1, with 9 bases aligning to TRBD2. The CDR3 runs to 15 residues. Trimming took 1 base from V and 9 from J; bases not matched to a gene: 7. Germline-derived CDR1 and CDR2 are MNHNS and SASEGT. CDR3 in amino acids: CASSEGSGSSFEQFF. CDR3 DNA sequence: TGTGCCAGCAGTGAAGGTAGCGGGAGCTCTTTTGAGCAGTTCTTC.

The CDR3 loop reads CASSLWVTKRYNEQFF. The CDR3 DNA follows: TGTGCCAGCAGTTTATGGGTAACCAAGCGCTACAATGAGCAGTTCTTC. This sequence joins TRBV27 and TRBJ2-1; D is ambiguous. The germline V gene encodes CDR1 MNHEY and CDR2 SMNVEV (reference sequence). The V end was cut by 1 base, the J end by 3 bases, with 13 bases between. This CDR3 region has 16 residues.

This clonotype was seen repeatedly, ten times or more. The chain combines TRBV7-9 with TRBJ1-1, with 11 bases aligning to TRBD1. V lost 5 bases, J lost 4 bases, and 9 bases stayed unmatched. CDR3 size: 16 residues. The V gene's germline CDR1 is SEHNR and CDR2 FQNEAQ (reference sequence). CDR3 sequence: CASSRSSGTGGTEAFF. The CDR3 DNA sequence: TGTGCCAGCAGCCGTAGTTCCGGGACAGGGGGCACTGAAGCTTTCTTT.

The chain recombines TRBV29-1 with TRBJ1-1; tentatively, D is TRBD1 (6 bases). CDR3 length: 12 amino acids. V dropped 3 bases and J dropped 10 bases, with 15 bases sitting between them. CDR1 and CDR2 (germline): SQVTM, ANQGSEA. CDR3 loop: CSVERGQSVAFF. The CDR3 nucleotides read TGCAGCGTTGAGAGAGGACAGTCGGTAGCTTTCTTT.